The rows below give T cell receptor beta chains drawn from one sample of a study of blood T cell repertoires in COVID-19. Produced via immunoSEQ multiplex PCR; TCRdb's table is partial and in-frame only. The table shows some 150,000 clones, with 80% to 90% occurring only once. Input material: peripheral blood. All receptors derive from a woman between 55 and 75 years old with active COVID-19. Both conserved end residues are trimmed from each CDR3. Size is omitted from some rows. Given values are once, few, many or a class for expanded clones.

CDR3 length: 13; clone size: NA; V gene: TRBV18; J gene: TRBJ2-3; CDR3 protein: ASSPWGDLTDTQY
CDR3 length: 12; clone size: NA; V gene: TRBV10-3; J gene: TRBJ1-1; CDR3 protein: AISEGAMNTEAF
CDR3 length: 12; clone size: NA; V gene: TRBV6-4; J gene: TRBJ2-7; CDR3 protein: ASSDSTERSEQY
CDR3 length: 11; clone size: NA; V gene: TRBV4-3; J gene: TRBJ2-7; CDR3 protein: ASSQTTGNEQY
CDR3 length: 12; clone size: NA; V gene: TRBV20-1; J gene: TRBJ2-2; CDR3 protein: SASPQVNTGELF
CDR3 length: 13; clone size: NA; V gene: TRBV7-9; J gene: TRBJ2-1; CDR3 protein: ASSLAARAYNEQF
CDR3 length: 12; clone size: NA; V gene: TRBV28; J gene: TRBJ2-3; CDR3 protein: ASSFLPVVDTQY
CDR3 length: 11; clone size: NA; V gene: TRBV3-1/TRBV3-2; J gene: TRBJ1-4; CDR3 protein: ASSRGTDEKLF
CDR3 length: 16; clone size: NA; V gene: TRBV7-2; J gene: TRBJ2-5; CDR3 protein: ASSHGLAAPAPQETQY
CDR3 length: 14; clone size: once; V gene: TRBV4-1; J gene: TRBJ1-4; CDR3 protein: ASSQGSTGRGEKLF
CDR3 length: 13; clone size: once; V gene: TRBV21-1; J gene: TRBJ2-1; CDR3 protein: ASTSPREEVNEQF
CDR3 length: 13; clone size: few; V gene: TRBV5-6; J gene: TRBJ2-1; CDR3 protein: ASRLAGGPPNEQF
CDR3 length: 11; clone size: NA; V gene: TRBV6-5; J gene: TRBJ1-5; CDR3 protein: ASSYNDILPQH
CDR3 length: 15; clone size: NA; V gene: TRBV19; J gene: TRBJ2-6; CDR3 protein: ASSPGTGQSGANVLT
CDR3 length: 13; clone size: NA; V gene: TRBV24-1; J gene: TRBJ1-4; CDR3 protein: ATSDRGEGNEKLF
CDR3 length: 12; clone size: NA; V gene: TRBV2; J gene: TRBJ2-3; CDR3 protein: ASSLAGGIDTQY